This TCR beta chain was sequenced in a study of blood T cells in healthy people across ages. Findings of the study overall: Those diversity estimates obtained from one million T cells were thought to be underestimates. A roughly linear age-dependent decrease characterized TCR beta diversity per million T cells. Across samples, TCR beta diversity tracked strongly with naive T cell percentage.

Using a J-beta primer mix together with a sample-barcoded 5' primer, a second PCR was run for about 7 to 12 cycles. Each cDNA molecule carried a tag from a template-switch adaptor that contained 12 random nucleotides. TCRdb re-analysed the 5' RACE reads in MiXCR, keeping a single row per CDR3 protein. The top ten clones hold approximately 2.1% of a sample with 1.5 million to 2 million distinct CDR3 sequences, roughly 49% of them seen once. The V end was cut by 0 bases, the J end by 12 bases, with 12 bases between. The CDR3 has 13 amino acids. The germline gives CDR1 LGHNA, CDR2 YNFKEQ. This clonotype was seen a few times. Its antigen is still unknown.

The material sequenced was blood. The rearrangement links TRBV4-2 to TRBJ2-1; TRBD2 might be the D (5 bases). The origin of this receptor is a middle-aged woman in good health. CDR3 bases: TGTGCCAGCAGCCAAGACCGTACTGCGGGGCAGTTCTTC. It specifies CASSQDRTAGQFF.